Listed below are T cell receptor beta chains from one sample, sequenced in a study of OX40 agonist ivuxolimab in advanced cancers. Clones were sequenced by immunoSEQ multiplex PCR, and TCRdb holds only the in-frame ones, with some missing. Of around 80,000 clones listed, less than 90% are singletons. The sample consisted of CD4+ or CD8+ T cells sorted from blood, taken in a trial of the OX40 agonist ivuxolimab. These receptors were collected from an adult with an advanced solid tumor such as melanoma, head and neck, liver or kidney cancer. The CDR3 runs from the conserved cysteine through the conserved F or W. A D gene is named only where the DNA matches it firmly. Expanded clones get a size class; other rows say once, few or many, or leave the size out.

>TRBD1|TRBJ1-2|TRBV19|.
TGTGCCAGTTCTCCCTCCGGGACAGGATCTTCTAACTATGGCTACACCTTC
CASSPSGTGSSNYGYTF
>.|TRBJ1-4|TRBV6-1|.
TGTGCCAGCAGTGACCTCGGGTTATCTAATGAAAAACTGTTTTTT
CASSDLGLSNEKLFF
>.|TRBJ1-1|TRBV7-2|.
TGTGCCAGCAGCCAAACAGGGTTAATGGCTGAAGCTTTCTTT
CASSQTGLMAEAFF
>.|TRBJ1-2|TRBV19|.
TGTGCCAGTACCCGGGACAAGAACTATGGCTACACCTTC
CASTRDKNYGYTF
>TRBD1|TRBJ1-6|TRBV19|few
TGTGCCAGTAGTGGTGACAGGGCGAGGTTCGGCAATTCACCCCTCCACTTT
CASSGDRARFGNSPLHF
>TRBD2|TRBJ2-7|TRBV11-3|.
TGTGCCAGCAGCTTAGTCGCGGGGGGCTCCTACGAGCAGTACTTC
CASSLVAGGSYEQYF
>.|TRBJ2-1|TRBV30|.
TGTGCCTGGAGTGGTCGACTATGGGGCAGGGACGAGCAGTTCTTC
CAWSGRLWGRDEQFF
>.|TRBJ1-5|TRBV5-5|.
TGTGCCAGCAGCAGGGCAGGGGTTGGACAGCCCCAGCATTTT
CASSRAGVGQPQHF
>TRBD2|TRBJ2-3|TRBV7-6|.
TGTGCCAGCAGCCCCCTTACTAGCGGGAGGGGGTCAGATACGCAGTATTTT
CASSPLTSGRGSDTQYF
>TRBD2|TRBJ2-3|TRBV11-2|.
TGTGCCAGCAGCTCGCCTAGCGGGGGCGGCACAGATACGCAGTATTTT
CASSSPSGGGTDTQYF
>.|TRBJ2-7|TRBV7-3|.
TGTGCCAGCAGCGCCAAACCCGGGACTTCTGACGAGCAGTACTTC
CASSAKPGTSDEQYF
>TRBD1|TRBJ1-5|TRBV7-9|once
TGTGCCAGCGGCCCGACAGGGCTGACTCAGCCCCAGCATTTT
CASGPTGLTQPQHF
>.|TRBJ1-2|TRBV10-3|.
TGTGCCATCAGTGAGTTACAGCAGAACTATGGCTACACCTTC
CAISELQQNYGYTF
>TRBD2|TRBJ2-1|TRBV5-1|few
TGCGCCAGCAGCTTGTCGGCGGGAGGGTACAATGAGCAGTTCTTC
CASSLSAGGYNEQFF
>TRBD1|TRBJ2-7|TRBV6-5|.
TGTGCCAGCAGTCAGACAGGGGGCGCCGAGCAGTACTTC
CASSQTGGAEQYF
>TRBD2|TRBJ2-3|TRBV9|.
TGTGCCAGCAGCCCTACACTAGCGGGGGGCAGGAGCACAGATACGCAGTATTTT
CASSPTLAGGRSTDTQYF
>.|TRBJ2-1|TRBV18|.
TGTGCCAGCTCAGAAGCAGACAATGAGCAGTTCTTC
CASSEADNEQFF
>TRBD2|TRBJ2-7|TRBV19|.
TGTGCCAGTACTAGCGGGAGCTCGGCAGGCGAGCAGTACTTC
CASTSGSSAGEQYF
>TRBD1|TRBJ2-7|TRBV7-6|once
TGTGCCAGCAGCTTAGGAGGGACAGGCCCGGGCGAGCAGTACTTC
CASSLGGTGPGEQYF
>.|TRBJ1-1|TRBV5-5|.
TGTGCCTCCGGCCTCTTGAACACTGAAGCTTTCTTT
CASGLLNTEAFF
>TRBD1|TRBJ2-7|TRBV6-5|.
TGTGCCAGCAGTCCTACAGGGGATTCCTACGAGCAGTACTTC
CASSPTGDSYEQYF
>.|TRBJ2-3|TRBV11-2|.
TGTGCCAGCAGCTTCATGACAGGTCGCACAGATACGCAGTATTTT
CASSFMTGRTDTQYF
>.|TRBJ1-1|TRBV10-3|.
TGTGCCATCAGTGAGTCGCGGGGGTCGAATATGAACACTGAAGCTTTCTTT
CAISESRGSNMNTEAFF
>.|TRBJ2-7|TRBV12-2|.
TGTGCAAGTCGCTCCCCCACCTGGAGCGAGCAGTACTTC
CASRSPTWSEQYF
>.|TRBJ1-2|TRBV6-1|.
TGTGCCAGCAGTGCTTCTGGGGGGGGACGGGGGAGGCCTAATGACTATGGCTACACCTTC
CASSASGGGRGRPNDYGYTF
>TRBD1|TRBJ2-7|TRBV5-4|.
TGTGCCAGCAGCCAGGGAGGGGACAGGGGTTACGAGCAGTACTTC
CASSQGGDRGYEQYF
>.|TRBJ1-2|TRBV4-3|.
TGCGCCAGCAGCCAAGATGCAGCGGGCTATGGCTACACCTTC
CASSQDAAGYGYTF
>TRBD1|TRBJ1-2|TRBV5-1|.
TGCGCCAGCAGCTTGAGCCCAGGGGGGGACTATGGCTACACCTTC
CASSLSPGGDYGYTF
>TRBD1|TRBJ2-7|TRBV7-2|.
TGTGCCAGCAGCTTAGAGCCGGGACAGAGCTACGAGCAGTACTTC
CASSLEPGQSYEQYF
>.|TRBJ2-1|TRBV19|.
TGTGCCAGCCAGGGGAGGCTTTATGAGCAGTTCTTC
CASQGRLYEQFF
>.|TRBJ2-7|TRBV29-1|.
TGCAGCGTAGCAGAGTGGCCCTCCTACGAGCAGTACTTC
CSVAEWPSYEQYF
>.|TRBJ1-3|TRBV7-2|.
TGTGCCAGCAGCTCAGGACTTACTCCTGGAAACACCATATATTTT
CASSSGLTPGNTIYF
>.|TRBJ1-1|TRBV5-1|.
TGCGCCAGCAGCGTTGAGATAGGGAGGATTCGCACTGAAGCTTTCTTT
CASSVEIGRIRTEAFF
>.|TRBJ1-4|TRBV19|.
TGTGCCAGTAGTATTGGCAGGGACTTATCAACTAATGAAAAACTGTTTTTT
CASSIGRDLSTNEKLFF
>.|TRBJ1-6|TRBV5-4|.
TGTGCCAGCAGCTTCCGTCAGGCGAGCGATTCACCCCTCCACTTT
CASSFRQASDSPLHF
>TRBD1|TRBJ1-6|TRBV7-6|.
TGTGCCACTTCAGGGGGCTATAATTCACCCCTCCACTTT
CATSGGYNSPLHF
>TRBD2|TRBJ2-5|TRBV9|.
TGTGCCAGCAGCGTGAGGACTAGCGGGAGTATCGGGACCCAGTACTTC
CASSVRTSGSIGTQYF
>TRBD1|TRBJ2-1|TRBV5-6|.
TGTGCCAGCGTCAACAGGGGGGTGAATGAGCAGTTCTTC
CASVNRGVNEQFF
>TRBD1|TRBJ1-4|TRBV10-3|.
TGTGCCATCAGTGGGGTGGGACAGAATGAAAAACTGTTTTTT
CAISGVGQNEKLFF
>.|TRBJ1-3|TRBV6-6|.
TGTGCCAGCAGTTCCGAGTTGGTAACTGGAAACACCATATATTTT
CASSSELVTGNTIYF
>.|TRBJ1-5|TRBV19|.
TGTGCCAGTAGTAGGGCTGGAAATCAGCCCCAGCATTTT
CASSRAGNQPQHF
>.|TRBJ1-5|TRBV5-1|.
TGCGCCAGCAGCTTGGATGGGGGTGGCAATCAGCCCCAGCATTTT
CASSLDGGGNQPQHF
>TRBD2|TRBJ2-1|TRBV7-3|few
TGTGCCAGCAGCCTTGGCGGGGGGGCCAATGAGCAGTTCTTC
CASSLGGGANEQFF
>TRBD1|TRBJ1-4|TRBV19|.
TGTGCCAGTAGCAGGGGGGAGAGATCTGAAAAACTGTTTTTT
CASSRGERSEKLFF
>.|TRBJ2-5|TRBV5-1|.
TGCGCCAGCAGCTTGGTGGGGGCTAGCGAGACCCAGTACTTC
CASSLVGASETQYF
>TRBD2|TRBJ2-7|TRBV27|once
TGTGCCAGCAGTTCCTTACCCTATCTAGCGGGCACGACCTACGAGCAGTACTTC
CASSSLPYLAGTTYEQYF
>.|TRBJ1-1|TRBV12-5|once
TGTGCTAGTGGTTTGGTACTAGTCTACGGGGGAAAGGGCACTGAAGCTTTCTTT
CASGLVLVYGGKGTEAFF